Below, 14 T cell receptor beta chains from the same sample are listed, as sequenced in a study of monozygotic twins with inflammatory bowel disease. For each CDR3 protein, TCRdb gives one entry from its re-call of the 5' RACE reads, without DNA. This sample's table reports around 380,000 distinct CDR3 sequences. Sequences were obtained from blood. The receptors originated from a human donor with ulcerative colitis or Crohn's disease, or a healthy co-twin of an affected twin (not recorded which).

The CDR3 reads CASSLGGGLYEQYF. The chain recombines TRBV5-4 with TRBJ2-7; TCRdb lists TRBD1, though no DNA is available to test this call. The CDR3 is made up of 14 amino acids. Germline V CDR1 and CDR2: SGHNT, YYREEE (reference sequence).

The chain carries TRBV28 and TRBJ2-7; TCRdb reports TRBD2, a call that lacks DNA to check it against. CDR1 is MDHEN, CDR2 SYDVKM, per germline. The CDR3 loop spans 15 amino acids. CDR3 residues: CASSGLELSSYEQYF. Filled out from reference TRBV28 and TRBJ2-7, the complete variable domain reads DVKVTQSSRYLVKRTGEKVFLECVQDMDHENMFWYRQDPGLGLRLIYFSYDVKMKEKGDIPEGYSVSREKKERFSLILESASTNQTSMYLCASSGLELSSYEQYFGPGTRLTVT.

CDR3 residues: CASSFLAGSGTYEQYF. The chain links TRBV5-1 to TRBJ2-7; TCRdb outputs TRBD2, but without DNA this stays unchecked. CDR1 is SGHRS and CDR2 is YFSETQ in the germline V gene. The CDR3 spans 16 residues.

The genes are TRBV5-1 and TRBJ2-6; with no DNA, the TCRdb D assignment of TRBD1 cannot be verified. Germline assignment: CDR1 SGHRS and CDR2 YFSETQ. The CDR3 has 16 amino acids. CDR3 region: CASSTGHSSGANVLTF.

This chain links TRBV4-1 with TRBJ1-5; TCRdb calls TRBD1, which cannot be checked without DNA. Germline V gene lookup returns CDR1 MGHRA and CDR2 YSYEKL. The length of the CDR3 is 15 residues. This CDR3 is CASASEDSPNQPQHF.

The rearrangement uses TRBV6-5 and TRBJ1-5. CDR3 length equals 16 residues. Looked up from germline, CDR1 is MNHEY and CDR2 is SVGAGI. CDR3 residues: CASSYTGLDGNQPQHF.

The CDR3 spells CASRRRMYQETQYF. V usage is TRBV28 and J usage is TRBJ2-5. Germline CDR1 MDHEN, CDR2 SYDVKM. CDR3 length: 14 amino acids.

CDR3 amino acids: CASSDRDSQETQYF. The chain joins TRBV7-9 to TRBJ2-5; the D call from TCRdb, TRBD1, cannot be confirmed without DNA. The CDR3 sequence is 14 residues long. Per the germline V gene, CDR1 is SEHNR and CDR2 is FQNEAQ (reference sequence).

This sequence joins TRBV12-3 or TRBV12-4 and TRBJ1-2; absent DNA, TCRdb's TRBD1 call cannot be checked. This CDR3 spans 14 amino acids. The CDR3 spells CASRSTGVYYGYTF.

The genes are TRBV5-1 and TRBJ2-7; there is no DNA to check the TCRdb D call of TRBD1. Germline V gene sequence: CDR1 SGHRS, CDR2 YFSETQ. CDR3 length: 14 residues. The CDR3 sequence: CASSSSGVGYEQYF.

The genes are TRBV29-1 and TRBJ2-7; TCRdb's assignment of TRBD1 cannot be checked, as there is no DNA. Germline V gene data show CDR1 as SQVTM and CDR2 as ANQGSEA. The CDR3 consists of 13 residues. The chain's CDR3 is CSVGGGPSYEQYF.

V gene TRBV5-4 combines with J gene TRBJ2-7. The CDR3 runs to 15 residues. Germline V gene sequence: CDR1 SGHNT, CDR2 YYREEE (reference sequence). This CDR3 reads CASSLDLAHPYEQYF.

The gene calls are TRBV10-3 and TRBJ2-2. The germline CDR1 and CDR2 sequences are ENHRY and SYGVKD. This CDR3 has 15 amino acids. This chain's CDR3 is CAISPGIPNTGELFF.

The chain joins TRBV7-2 to TRBJ1-2; TCRdb proposes TRBD1, but this gene call is untestable without DNA. CDR1 is SGHTA, CDR2 FQGNSA, per germline. This CDR3 comprises 14 residues. The CDR3 protein is CASSRNTGANGYTF.